These 16 T cell receptor beta chains were all obtained from the same sample, sequenced in a study of cytomegalovirus exposure and HLA in healthy donors. The PCR employed 60 Vbeta primers together with 13 Jbeta primers. Produced via immunoSEQ multiplex PCR; TCRdb's table is partial and in-frame only. Of about 120,000 clones in the sample, roughly 66% were seen once. Sequencing was done on a sample of PBMCs. The source of these receptors is a man in his late teens or twenties in good health and CMV-seronegative.

This clone was counted a few times. The chain links TRBV29-1 to TRBJ2-7; possible D gene TRBD2, 5 bases. From germline, CDR1 is SQVTM and CDR2 ANQGSEA. The CDR3 contains 14 residues. V lost 6 bases, J lost 2 bases, and 17 bases lay in between. The CDR3 loop reads CSVDTGRGTYEQYF. The CDR3 bases are TGCAGCGTAGATACGGGGAGAGGAACCTACGAGCAGTACTTC.

V and J are TRBV13 and TRBJ1-3; 7 positions match TRBD1. The germline V gene encodes CDR1 PRHDT and CDR2 FYEKMQ (reference sequence). The length of the CDR3 is 13 residues. V was pared by 6 bases and J by 3 bases, with 2 bases of the junction left unmatched. This CDR3 reads CASRRTGGNTIYF. The DNA for the CDR3 is TGTGCCAGCAGGCGGACAGGTGGAAACACCATATATTTT.

V gene TRBV6-1 combines with J gene TRBJ2-2; 9 nucleotides align to TRBD1. Germline assignment: CDR1 MNHNS and CDR2 SASEGT. After removal of 6 bases from V and 9 bases from J, the junction contained 2 bases not matched to a gene. The CDR3 totals 12 residues. CDR3 in DNA: TGTGCCAGCAGGGACAGGGGACGGGAGCTGTTTTTT. It translates to CASRDRGRELFF.

On this clone itself: The junction shows a germline mismatch at one end, possibly a read error. The V gene is TRBV25-1, the J gene TRBJ1-3, with D perhaps TRBD1 (5 bases). Germline values: CDR1 MGHDK, CDR2 SYGVNS. The CDR3 totals 16 residues. In DNA, the CDR3 is TGTGCCCGCAGTTCCGGGGGGGGAAAGACTGGAAACACCATATATTTT. This sequence encodes CARSSGGGKTGNTIYF. The full variable domain, rest sourced from reference TRBV25-1 and TRBJ1-3, is EADIYQTPRYLVIGTGKKITLECSQTMGHDKMYWYQQDPGMELHLIHYSYGVNSTEKGDLSSESTVSRIRTEHFPLTLESARPSHTSQYLCARSSGGGKTGNTIYFGEGSWLTVV.

CDR3 sequence (DNA): TGTGCCAGCAGTTTATCCCGGGACAGCTTCACTGAAGCTTTCTTT. As protein: CASSLSRDSFTEAFF. The chain links TRBV6-5 to TRBJ1-1, with 7 bases aligning to TRBD1. The CDR3 runs to 15 residues. The germline V gene has CDR1 MNHEY and CDR2 SVGAGI. Trimming removed 4 bases from V and 4 bases from J; junction bases left unmatched: 9.

The V gene is TRBV7-9, the J gene TRBJ1-5; 8 nucleotides align to TRBD1. The CDR3 is made up of 16 amino acids. V dropped 2 bases and J dropped 3; count of bases not matched to a gene: 6. Germline V gene lookup returns CDR1 SEHNR and CDR2 FQNEAQ (reference sequence). The CDR3: CASSLHRGSLNQPQHF. CDR3 nucleotides: TGTGCCAGCAGCTTACACAGGGGGTCCCTCAATCAGCCCCAGCATTTT.

The V gene is TRBV10-1, the J gene TRBJ1-1, with a tentative D call TRBD1 (6 bases). The CDR3 sequence is 14 residues long. V was trimmed by 4 bases and J by 5 bases, leaving 14 bases between them. The germline V gene has CDR1 WNHNN and CDR2 SYGVQD (reference sequence). The CDR3 DNA follows: TGCGCCAGCAGTGGAAATTCGAGGGGGACTGAAGCTTTCTTT. It encodes CASSGNSRGTEAFF.

This clone was counted a few times. This chain joins TRBV5-1 and TRBJ1-4; 7 bases align to TRBD1. Germline assignment: CDR1 SGHRS and CDR2 YFSETQ. The V gene end was trimmed by 0 bases and the J gene end by 2 bases; junction bases not matched to a gene: 10. The CDR3 runs 18 residues. Here the CDR3 DNA reads TGCGCCAGCAGCTTGGCCAAGGGACAGACTTCGACTAATGAAAAACTGTTTTTT. As protein: CASSLAKGQTSTNEKLFF.

The CDR3 is CASSPKTGRTYEQYF. CDR3 in DNA: TGTGCCAGCAGCCCAAAGACGGGGAGGACCTACGAGCAGTACTTC. The chain has TRBV7-9 and TRBJ2-7, with D possibly TRBD2 on 6 matching bases. This CDR3 contains 15 residues. Germline values: CDR1 SEHNR, CDR2 FQNEAQ (reference sequence). V was cut by 5 bases and J by 2 bases, with 16 bases left in between.

The sample holds one count of this clone. This sequence joins TRBV2 and TRBJ2-7; 7 positions agree with TRBD1. The CDR3 runs 14 residues. Trimming cost V 6 bases and J 2 bases; bases outside gene matches: 7. Germline CDR1 is SNHLY and CDR2 is FYNNEI. CDR3 protein: CASRRTGQPYEQYF. The CDR3 DNA reads as TGTGCCAGCAGACGGACGGGACAGCCCTACGAGCAGTACTTC.

The gene calls are TRBV5-5 and TRBJ2-3; TRBD2 matches 8 bases. The V gene's germline CDR1 is SGHKS and CDR2 YYEKEE (reference sequence). The CDR3 loop spans 18 amino acids. With 0 bases clipped from V and 3 bases from J, the junction kept 12 bases outside the gene matches. The CDR3 loop reads CASSLVSRAAGDTDTQYF. The CDR3 DNA reads TGTGCCAGCAGCTTGGTATCTAGGGCAGCGGGAGATACAGATACGCAGTATTTT.

V is TRBV6-5 and J is TRBJ2-5, with 7 bases that match TRBD1. V shed 5 bases, J shed 5 bases, and the junction held 5 bases outside the gene matches. The CDR3 covers 13 residues. Germline V CDR1 and CDR2: MNHEY, SVGAGI. CDR3 sequence (DNA): TGTGCCAGCAGTCAGGGGACAGTCGAGACCCAGTACTTC. Protein: CASSQGTVETQYF.

In nucleotides, the CDR3 is TGTGCCAGCAGTTCCCGCAGACTAGCGGGAGGGCACGAGCAGTACTTC. This gives the protein CASSSRRLAGGHEQYF. The rearrangement joins TRBV6-5 to TRBJ2-7; TRBD2 aligns across 14 bases. The J segment lost 5 bases and the V segment lost 4 bases, leaving 7 bases of the junction unmatched. The V gene's germline CDR1 is MNHEY and CDR2 SVGAGI. The CDR3 sequence is 16 residues long.

The chain is built from TRBV27 and TRBJ2-7, with 10 bases that match TRBD1. V was pared by 2 bases and J by 3 bases, with 1 base of the junction left unmatched. In germline, CDR1 is MNHEY, CDR2 SMNVEV (reference sequence). The CDR3 spans 14 residues. CDR3 in DNA: TGTGCCAGCAGTTTAAGGACAGGGGGCTACGAGCAGTACTTC. This translates into CASSLRTGGYEQYF.

The rearrangement uses TRBV10-2 and TRBJ1-5; the D gene is possibly TRBD1 (6 bases). The V end lost 7 bases, the J end lost 7 bases, and 20 bases lay between the germline ends. Looked up from germline, CDR1 is WSHSY and CDR2 is SAAADI. The CDR3 spans 15 residues. The CDR3 sequence: CASTPNWGPQQPQHF. The CDR3 coding sequence is TGCGCCAGCACCCCTAACTGGGGGCCACAGCAGCCCCAGCATTTT.

The V gene is TRBV4-1, the J gene TRBJ2-5; 9 bases line up with TRBD2. The V segment lost 3 bases and the J segment 3 bases; nucleotides outside the gene matches: 2. This CDR3 comprises 14 residues. CDR1 is MGHRA and CDR2 is YSYEKL in the germline V gene. CDR3 amino acids: CASSHRLAEETQYF. In nucleotides, the CDR3 is TGCGCCAGCAGCCATCGACTAGCGGAAGAGACCCAGTACTTC.